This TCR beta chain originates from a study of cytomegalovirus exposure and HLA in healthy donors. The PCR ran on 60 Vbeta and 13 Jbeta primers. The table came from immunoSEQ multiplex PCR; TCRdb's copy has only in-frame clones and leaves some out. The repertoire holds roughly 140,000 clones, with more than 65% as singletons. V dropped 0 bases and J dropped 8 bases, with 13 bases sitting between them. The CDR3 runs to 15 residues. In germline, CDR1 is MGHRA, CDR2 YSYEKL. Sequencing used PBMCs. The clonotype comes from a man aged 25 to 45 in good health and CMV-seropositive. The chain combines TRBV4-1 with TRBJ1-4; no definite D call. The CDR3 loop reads CASSQDEVRGEKLFF. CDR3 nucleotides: TGCGCCAGCAGCCAAGATGAGGTGCGAGGAGAAAAACTGTTTTTT.